The rows below give T cell receptor beta chains drawn from one sample of a study of T cells of healthy individuals. TCRdb passed the 5' RACE reads through MiXCR, listing each CDR3 protein once. The sample includes about 96,000 distinct CDR3 sequences, approximately 16% of them seen just once. The receptors here all came from a human donor in good health. The CDR3 runs from the conserved cysteine through the conserved F or W. Fields, in order: J gene, D gene, clone size, V gene, CDR3 protein, CDR3 DNA. A D gene is named only where the DNA matches it firmly. Size values are once, few and many counts, or a class for expanded clones, and some rows have none.

TRBJ2-1,.,many,TRBV10-3,CAISVGQNYNEQFF,TGTGCCATCAGTGTAGGACAGAACTACAATGAGCAGTTCTTC
TRBJ2-5,.,.,TRBV20-1,CSVFPTQETQYF,TGCAGTGTCTTTCCGACTCAAGAGACCCAGTACTTC
TRBJ2-3,TRBD1,.,TRBV6-6,CASSFPGTEGTDTQYF,TGTGCCAGCAGTTTCCCCGGGACAGAAGGCACAGATACGCAGTATTTT
TRBJ1-2,.,few,TRBV20-1,CSARDRGAGSGYTF,TGCAGTGCTAGAGATAGGGGGGCAGGCTCTGGCTACACCTTC
TRBJ2-7,TRBD2,few,TRBV7-3,CASSSAAGANEQYF,TGTGCCAGCAGCTCAGCGGCGGGAGCGAACGAGCAGTACTTC
TRBJ2-7,TRBD1,few,TRBV5-1,CASSWTGNNEQYF,TGCGCCAGCAGCTGGACAGGGAATAACGAGCAGTACTTC
TRBJ2-7,TRBD2,.,TRBV6-6,CASSSRTSGGAYEQYF,TGTGCCAGCAGTTCCAGGACTAGCGGGGGTGCCTACGAGCAGTACTTC
TRBJ2-1,.,few,TRBV4-3,CASSQAPSRTEGNNEQFF,TGCGCCAGCAGCCAAGCCCCAAGCCGGACCGAAGGGAACAATGAGCAGTTCTTC
TRBJ2-1,TRBD2,.,TRBV6-2/TRBV6-3,CASTPGTSGYNEQFF,TGTGCCAGCACACCCGGGACTAGCGGCTACAATGAGCAGTTCTTC
TRBJ2-3,TRBD2,many,TRBV20-1,CSAWTSGGFTDTQYF,TGCAGTGCTTGGACTAGCGGGGGGTTCACAGATACGCAGTATTTT
TRBJ2-1,TRBD2,many,TRBV18,CASSPYPSGTNNEQFF,TGTGCCAGCTCACCCTATCCTAGCGGAACGAACAATGAGCAGTTCTTC